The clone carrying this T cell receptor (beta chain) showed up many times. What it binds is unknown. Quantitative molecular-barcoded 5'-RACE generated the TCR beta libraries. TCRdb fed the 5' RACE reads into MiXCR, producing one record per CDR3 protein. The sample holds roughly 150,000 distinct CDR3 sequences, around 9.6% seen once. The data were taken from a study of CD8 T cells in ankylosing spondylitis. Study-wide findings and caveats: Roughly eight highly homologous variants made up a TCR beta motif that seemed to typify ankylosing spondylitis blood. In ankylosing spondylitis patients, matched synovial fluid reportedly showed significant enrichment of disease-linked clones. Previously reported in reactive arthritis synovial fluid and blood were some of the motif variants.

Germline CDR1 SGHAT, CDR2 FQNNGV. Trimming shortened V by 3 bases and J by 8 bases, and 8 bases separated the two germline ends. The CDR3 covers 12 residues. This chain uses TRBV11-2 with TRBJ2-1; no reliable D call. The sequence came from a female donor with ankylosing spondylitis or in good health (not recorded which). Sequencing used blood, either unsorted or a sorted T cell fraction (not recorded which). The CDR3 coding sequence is TGTGCCAGCAGCTTTGATGGGGATGAGCAGTTCTTC. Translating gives CASSFDGDEQFF.